This TCR beta chain was observed in a study of shared T cell receptors in the human thymus. TCRdb keeps only in-frame clones here, not all; method: immunoSEQ multiplex PCR. Altogether 600,000 to 900,000 clones are present, 80% to 90% being singletons, with the ten largest covering roughly 0.01%. This CDR3 region has 15 residues. CDR1 is SGHTA, CDR2 FQGNSA, per germline. The germline V and J ends were trimmed by 8 bases and 3 bases, with 19 bases remaining between them. These data are also associated with another study on human thymus T cells. That source adds: Donor material was obtained from healthy Finnish infants undergoing corrective surgery for congenital heart defects. Resections that were taken during corrective heart surgery supplied the thymus tissue.

Material for sequencing was thymocytes. The rearrangement links TRBV7-2 to TRBJ1-2; D perhaps matches TRBD1 (5 bases). This clonotype originated in a girl less than two years old with a congenital heart defect. CDR3 nucleotides: TGTGCCAGCGTATCCATTGACAGCGGGGACTATGGCTACACCTTC. Translating it yields CASVSIDSGDYGYTF. Filled out from reference TRBV7-2 and TRBJ1-2, the complete variable domain reads GAGVSQSPSNKVTEKGKDVELRCDPISGHTALYWYRQSLGQGLEFLIYFQGNSAPDKSGLPSDRFSAERTGGSVSTLTIQRTQQEDSAVYLCASVSIDSGDYGYTFGSGTRLTVV.